The text below deals with one TCR beta chain. What antigen it recognizes has not been identified. No per-base quality is available; no much larger clone lies one base away. From its cysteine to its phenylalanine, the CDR3 spans 14 amino acids. Solely the CDR3 DNA is kept, with 42 bases framed from the first base. This entry comes from a study of blood T cell repertoires in COVID-19 (TCRdb year 2020). Background on the whole study: Samples covering the acute and convalescent phases of COVID-19 were provided by collaborators in the United States, Italy and Spain. Where HLA class I and class II types were available, the types were taken from metadata supplied by the sample provider, not from assay-based typing. Samples came from the ongoing ImmuneRACE study (first 160 participants) plus 1,254 subjects from 6 global collaborators. The prospective study material was composed of cDNA or gDNA derived from T cells, B-cell-depleted T cells, or PBMCs. Deeply sampled blood TCRbeta repertoires from subjects exposed to, actively infected with, or recovered from COVID-19 were included in the dataset. The repertoires were made available in a free public database intended to serve as a resource for research on the immune response to SARS-CoV-2. Nearly every sample came with metadata listing a de-identified subject ID, COVID-19 status, age in years and sex.

TCRbeta CDR3 regions were amplified from genomic DNA using the immunoSEQ Assay, a bias-controlled multiplex PCR. The authors' analysis ran thus. The number of nucleated cells in each sample was estimated from the amplification of reference gene primers within the assay. Sequence reads were collapsed and filtered to measure the absolute abundance of every unique TCRbeta CDR3 rearrangement. Productive Simpson clonality was computed per sample as the square root of Simpson's diversity index over productive rearrangements. Sourced from immuneACCESS, this table was stored by TCRdb with only in-frame sequences that have V and J called. A share of the clones is absent; for the studies checked, an unresolved V gene accounts for under half, and the remainder has no known explanation. D and trimming come from the DNA, and the V and J calls and clone size come from that table. The sample records roughly 220,000 clones, about 80% of which are singletons. The ten largest clones take up approximately 2.9% of the sample.

The study at large found these results: The amount of clinical and demographic metadata varied by source and participant and was provided uncurated.

A second Seattle source provided samples from volunteer blood donors who had recovered from COVID-19. Whole blood was collected in K2EDTA tubes by collaborating institutions according to the institutions' own protocols. For TCRbeta analysis, collaborators shipped samples in one of three forms: frozen whole blood, isolated PBMCs, or DNA extracted from either of those sample types. The sequence was collected from a woman in her twenties or thirties who had recovered from COVID-19. The V gene is TRBV21-1 and the J gene is TRBJ2-7; the D segment call TRBD1 is taken from the table without a DNA check. TRBV21-1 corresponds to a pseudogene. Sequencing used peripheral blood. CDR3 reads: CASSKEGHSYEQYF. The nucleotide sequence reads as follows: TGTGCCAGCAGCAAAGAAGGACACTCCTACGAGCAGTACTTC.